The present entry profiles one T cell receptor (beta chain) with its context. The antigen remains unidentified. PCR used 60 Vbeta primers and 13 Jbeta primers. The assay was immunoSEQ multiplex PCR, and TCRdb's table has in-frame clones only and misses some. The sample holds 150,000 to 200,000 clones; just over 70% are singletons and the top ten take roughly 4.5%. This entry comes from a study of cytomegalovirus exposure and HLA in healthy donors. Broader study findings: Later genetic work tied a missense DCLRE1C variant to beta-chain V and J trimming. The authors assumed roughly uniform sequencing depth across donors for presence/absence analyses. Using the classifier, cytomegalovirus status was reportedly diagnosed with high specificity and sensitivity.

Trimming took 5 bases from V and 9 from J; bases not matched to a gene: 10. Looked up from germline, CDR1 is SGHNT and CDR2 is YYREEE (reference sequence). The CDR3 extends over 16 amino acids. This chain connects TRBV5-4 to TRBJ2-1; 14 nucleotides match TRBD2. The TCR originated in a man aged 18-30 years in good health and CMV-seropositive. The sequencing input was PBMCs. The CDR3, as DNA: TGTGCCAGCAGTCCCGGGACTAGCGGGAGTCTGGGTGAGCAGTTCTTC. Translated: CASSPGTSGSLGEQFF. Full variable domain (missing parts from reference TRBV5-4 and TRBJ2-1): ETGVTQSPTHLIKTRGQQVTLRCSSQSGHNTVSWYQQALGQGPQFIFQYYREEENGRGNFPPRFSGLQFPNYSSELNVNALELDDSALYLCASSPGTSGSLGEQFFGPGTRLTVL.